This TCR beta chain was sequenced in a study of cytomegalovirus exposure and HLA in healthy donors. Trimming shortened V by 0 bases and J by 4 bases, and 7 bases separated the two germline ends. Germline V gives CDR1 SGDLS, CDR2 YYNGEE. CDR3 length: 14 residues. The PCR had 60 Vbeta and 13 Jbeta primers. Libraries were prepared by immunoSEQ multiplex PCR; TCRdb keeps only in-frame clonotypes and omits some of them. This table has over 150,000 clones, 65% to 90% appearing once. Findings and limits, study-wide: The sole available immune exposure information was CMV serostatus. Later on, an analysis showed TCR association rates differing by HLA locus, with DRB1 the most and HLA-C the fewest.

For this clone: Its specificity is not known.

What was sequenced was PBMCs. The receptor was isolated from a human donor in good health. The genes are TRBV9 and TRBJ2-2; D is ambiguous. CDR3 loop: CASSVGSTTGELFF. DNA for the CDR3: TGTGCCAGCAGCGTAGGCAGTACCACCGGGGAGCTGTTTTTT.